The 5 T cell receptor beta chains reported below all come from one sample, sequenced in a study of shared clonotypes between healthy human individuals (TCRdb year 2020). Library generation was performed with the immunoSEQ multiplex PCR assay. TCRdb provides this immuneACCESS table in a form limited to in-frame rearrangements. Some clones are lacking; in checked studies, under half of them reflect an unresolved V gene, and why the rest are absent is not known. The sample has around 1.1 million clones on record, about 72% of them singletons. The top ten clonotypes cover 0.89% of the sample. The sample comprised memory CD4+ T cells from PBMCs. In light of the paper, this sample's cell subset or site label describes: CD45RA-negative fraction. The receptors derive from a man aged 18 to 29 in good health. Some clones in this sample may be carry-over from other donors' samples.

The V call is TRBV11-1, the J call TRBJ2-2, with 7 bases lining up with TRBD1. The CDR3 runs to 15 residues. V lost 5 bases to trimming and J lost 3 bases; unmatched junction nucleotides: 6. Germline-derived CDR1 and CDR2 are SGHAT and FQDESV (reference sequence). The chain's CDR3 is CASSTPGQYTGELFF. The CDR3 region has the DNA TGTGCCAGCAGCACGCCGGGACAGTACACCGGGGAGCTGTTTTTT.

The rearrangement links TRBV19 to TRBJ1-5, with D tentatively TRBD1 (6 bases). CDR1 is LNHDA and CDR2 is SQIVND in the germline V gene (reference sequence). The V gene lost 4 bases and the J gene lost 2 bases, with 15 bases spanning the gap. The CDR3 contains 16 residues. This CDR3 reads CASSNHRVAGNQPQHF. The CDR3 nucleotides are TGTGCCAGTAGTAACCACAGGGTCGCGGGCAATCAGCCCCAGCATTTT.

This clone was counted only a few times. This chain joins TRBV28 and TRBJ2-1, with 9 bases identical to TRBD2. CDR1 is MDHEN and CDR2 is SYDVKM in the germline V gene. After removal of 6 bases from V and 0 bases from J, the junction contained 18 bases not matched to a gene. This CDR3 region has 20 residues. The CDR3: CASSPGASGTSYSSYNEQFF. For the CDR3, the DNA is TGTGCCAGCAGCCCTGGGGCTAGCGGGACTTCCTATAGCTCCTACAATGAGCAGTTCTTC.

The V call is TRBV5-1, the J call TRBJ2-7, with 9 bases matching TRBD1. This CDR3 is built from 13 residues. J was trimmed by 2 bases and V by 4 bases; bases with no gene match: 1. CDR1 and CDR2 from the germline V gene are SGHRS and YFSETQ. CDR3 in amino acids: CASSRTGAYEQYF. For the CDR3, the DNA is TGCGCCAGCAGCCGGACAGGGGCCTACGAGCAGTACTTC.

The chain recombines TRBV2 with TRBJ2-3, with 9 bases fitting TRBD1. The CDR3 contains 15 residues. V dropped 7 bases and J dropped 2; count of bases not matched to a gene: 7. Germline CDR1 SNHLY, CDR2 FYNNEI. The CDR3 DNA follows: TGTGCCAGCATGAGGGACAGGGACTACACAGATACGCAGTATTTT. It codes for CASMRDRDYTDTQYF.